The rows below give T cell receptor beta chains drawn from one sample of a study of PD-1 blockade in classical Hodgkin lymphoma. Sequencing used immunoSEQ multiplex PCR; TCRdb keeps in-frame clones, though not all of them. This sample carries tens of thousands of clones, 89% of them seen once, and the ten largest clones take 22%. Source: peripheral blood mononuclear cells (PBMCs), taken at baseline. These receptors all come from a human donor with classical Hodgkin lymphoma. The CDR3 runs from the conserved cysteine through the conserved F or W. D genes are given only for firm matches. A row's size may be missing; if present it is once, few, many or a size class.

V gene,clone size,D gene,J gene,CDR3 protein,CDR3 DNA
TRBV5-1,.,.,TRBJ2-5,CASSPGTPTLETQYF,TGCGCCAGCAGCCCCGGGACCCCGACTCTGGAGACCCAGTACTTC
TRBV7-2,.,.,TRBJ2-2,CASSRDGGFANTGELFF,TGTGCCAGCAGCCGAGATGGCGGGTTCGCGAACACCGGGGAGCTGTTTTTT
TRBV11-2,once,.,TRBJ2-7,CASRGGTSGAYEQYF,TGTGCCAGCAGAGGGGGGACATCCGGCGCCTACGAGCAGTACTTC
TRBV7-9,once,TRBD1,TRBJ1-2,CASSLLDRVHPYGYTF,TGTGCCAGCAGCTTACTCGACAGGGTTCATCCCTATGGCTACACCTTC
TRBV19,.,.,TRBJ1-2,CASSIGRYGYTF,TGTGCCAGTAGTATAGGACGCTATGGCTACACCTTC
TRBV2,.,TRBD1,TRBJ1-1,CASSSLVGQGTMNTEAFF,TGTGCCAGCAGCTCACTGGTAGGACAGGGGACAATGAACACTGAAGCTTTCTTT
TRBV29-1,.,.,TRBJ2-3,CSVELTSTDTQYF,TGCAGCGTTGAATTAACTAGCACAGATACGCAGTATTTT
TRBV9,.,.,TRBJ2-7,CASSEGGGLSSYEQYF,TGTGCCAGCAGCGAAGGAGGGGGGTTAAGCTCCTACGAGCAGTACTTC
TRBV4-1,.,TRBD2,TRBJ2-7,CASSDPGLADTYEQYF,TGCGCCAGCAGCGACCCCGGACTAGCGGACACCTACGAGCAGTACTTC
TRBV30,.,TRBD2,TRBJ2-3,CAWSASGRATDTQYF,TGTGCCTGGAGTGCTAGCGGGAGGGCCACAGATACGCAGTATTTT
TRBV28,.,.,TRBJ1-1,CASKGNTEAFF,TGTGCCAGCAAAGGGAACACTGAAGCTTTCTTT
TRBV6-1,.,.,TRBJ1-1,CASSEFQGLNTEAFF,TGTGCCAGCAGTGAATTCCAGGGCCTGAACACTGAAGCTTTCTTT
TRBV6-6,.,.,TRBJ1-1,CASSYSTGGTEAFF,TGTGCCAGCAGTTACTCGACGGGGGGAACTGAAGCTTTCTTT
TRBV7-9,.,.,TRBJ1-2,CASSLAGTEYGYTF,TGTGCCAGCAGCTTAGCCGGGACGGAGTATGGCTACACCTTC
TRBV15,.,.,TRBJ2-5,CATSRDSPQETQYF,TGTGCCACCAGCAGAGATTCCCCCCAAGAGACCCAGTACTTC
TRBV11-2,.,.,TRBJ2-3,CASSLGRRDSATQYF,TGTGCCAGCAGCTTAGGACGGCGGGACAGCGCTACGCAGTATTTT
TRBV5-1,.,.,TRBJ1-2,CASSLNTPGYGYTF,TGCGCCAGCAGCTTGAATACCCCGGGCTATGGCTACACCTTC
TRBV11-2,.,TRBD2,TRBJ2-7,CASSLGGGSSYEQYF,TGTGCCAGCAGCTTAGGCGGGGGTTCCTCCTACGAGCAGTACTTC
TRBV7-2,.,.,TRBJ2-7,CASSLDSSPYEQYF,TGTGCCAGCAGCTTGGACAGTTCACCCTACGAGCAGTACTTC
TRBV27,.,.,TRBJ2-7,CASSLGRYSLSEQYF,TGTGCCAGCAGCCTCGGACGATATTCCTTGTCCGAGCAGTACTTC
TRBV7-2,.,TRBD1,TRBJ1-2,CASSLATGVGAGYTF,TGTGCCAGCAGCTTGGCCACAGGGGTAGGAGCTGGCTACACCTTC
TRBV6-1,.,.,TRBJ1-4,CASIRQTNEKLFF,TGTGCCAGCATTAGACAGACTAATGAAAAACTGTTTTTT
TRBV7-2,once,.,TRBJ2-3,CASSKTPRLAQFTDTQYF,TGTGCCAGCAGCAAAACCCCGCGGCTAGCGCAATTCACAGATACGCAGTATTTT
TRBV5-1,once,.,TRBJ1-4,CASSPGLSTNEKLFF,TGCGCCAGCAGCCCGGGGCTTAGCACTAATGAAAAACTGTTTTTT
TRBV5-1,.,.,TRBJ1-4,CASSLQPTNEKLFF,TGCGCCAGCAGCTTACAGCCAACTAATGAAAAACTGTTTTTT
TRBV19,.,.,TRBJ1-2,CASGIPRSFGYTF,TGTGCCAGTGGGATCCCGCGGAGCTTTGGCTACACCTTC
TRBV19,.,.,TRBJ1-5,CASSIDRGGNQPQHF,TGTGCCAGTAGTATAGACAGGGGAGGCAATCAGCCCCAGCATTTT
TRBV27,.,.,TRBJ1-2,CASSLQAGPAYPHGYTF,TGTGCCAGCAGTTTACAGGCCGGGCCCGCCTACCCACATGGCTACACCTTC
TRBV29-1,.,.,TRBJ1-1,CSVERAGVFTEAFF,TGCAGCGTTGAAAGGGCCGGGGTCTTCACTGAAGCTTTCTTT
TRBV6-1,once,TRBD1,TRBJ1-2,CATTGTASYGYTF,TGTGCCACAACCGGGACAGCCTCATATGGCTACACCTTC
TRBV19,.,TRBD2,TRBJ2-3,CARTHSAGGTDTQYF,TGTGCCAGGACCCATTCAGCGGGAGGCACAGATACGCAGTATTTT
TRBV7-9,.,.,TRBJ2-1,CASSFGAGHEQFF,TGTGCCAGCAGCTTCGGGGCGGGGCATGAGCAGTTCTTC
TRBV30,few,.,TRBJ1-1,CAWGEQVNTEAFF,TGTGCCTGGGGGGAACAGGTGAACACTGAAGCTTTCTTT
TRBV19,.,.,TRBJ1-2,CASSMAQGWNYGYTF,TGTGCCAGTAGTATGGCCCAGGGGTGGAACTATGGCTACACCTTC
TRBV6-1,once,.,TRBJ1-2,CASSEASGAHYGYTF,TGTGCCAGCAGTGAAGCATCAGGGGCGCACTATGGCTACACCTTC
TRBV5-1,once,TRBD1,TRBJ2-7,CASSLNRDRIYEQYF,TGCGCCAGCAGCTTGAACCGGGACAGGATCTACGAGCAGTACTTC
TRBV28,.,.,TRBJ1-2,CASSLFQGDGYTF,TGTGCCAGCAGTTTATTCCAAGGGGATGGCTACACCTTC
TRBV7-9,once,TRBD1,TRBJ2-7,CASSTGQGFYEQYF,TGTGCCAGCAGCACGGGACAGGGTTTCTACGAGCAGTACTTC
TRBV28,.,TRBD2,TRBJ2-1,CASRQGGSRDGEQFF,TGTGCCAGCAGGCAGGGCGGGAGCCGGGACGGTGAGCAGTTCTTC
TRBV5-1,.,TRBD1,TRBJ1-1,CASSPRTGQGSGEAFF,TGCGCCAGCAGCCCCCGGACGGGACAGGGGAGCGGTGAAGCTTTCTTT
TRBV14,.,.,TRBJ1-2,CASSQDRVGYGYTF,TGTGCCAGCAGCCAAGACAGGGTCGGCTATGGCTACACCTTC
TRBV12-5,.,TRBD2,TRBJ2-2,CASGVRLAGGYAGELFF,TGTGCTAGTGGTGTCAGACTAGCGGGAGGTTACGCCGGGGAGCTGTTTTTT
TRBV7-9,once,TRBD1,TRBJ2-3,CASSRPGQDLGTQYF,TGTGCCAGCAGCCGTCCGGGACAGGACCTCGGTACGCAGTATTTT
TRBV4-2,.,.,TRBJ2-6,CASSQGLTGANVLTF,TGTGCCAGCAGCCAAGGACTGACCGGGGCCAACGTCCTGACTTTC
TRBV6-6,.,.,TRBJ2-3,CASSYSTSTDTQYF,TGTGCCAGCAGTTACTCGACTAGCACAGATACGCAGTATTTT
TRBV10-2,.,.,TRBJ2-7,CASNMGRKYEQYF,TGCGCCAGCAATATGGGGAGAAAGTACGAGCAGTACTTC
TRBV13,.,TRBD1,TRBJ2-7,CASSFNRGTEQYF,TGTGCCAGCAGCTTCAACAGGGGTACTGAGCAGTACTTC
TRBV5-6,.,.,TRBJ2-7,CASSPGSGEQYF,TGTGCCAGCAGCCCGGGATCTGGCGAGCAGTACTTC
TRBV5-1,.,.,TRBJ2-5,CASSGGHLGETQYF,TGCGCCAGCAGCGGGGGACACCTCGGGGAGACCCAGTACTTC
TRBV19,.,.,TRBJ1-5,CASSIVRGTNVQPQHF,TGTGCCAGTAGTATAGTCCGGGGCACGAATGTTCAGCCCCAGCATTTT
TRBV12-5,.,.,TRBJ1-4,CASGSGETLGSELFF,TGTGCTAGTGGTTCGGGAGAGACCCTCGGGTCAGAACTGTTTTTT
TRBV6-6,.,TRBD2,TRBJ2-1,CASKWDYSYNEQFF,TGTGCCAGCAAATGGGACTATAGTTACAATGAGCAGTTCTTC